This TCR beta chain emerged from a study of OX40 agonist ivuxolimab in advanced cancers. As for the study in general: Dose-escalation patients had hepatocellular carcinoma, melanoma, renal cell or head and neck cancer. Three patients, one with hepatocellular carcinoma and two with cutaneous melanoma, responded partially. Study observations and caveats: Partial responders at 0.1-3.0 mg/kg showed near-lowest clonal expansion.

Notes on this clone: Its matching antigen is unknown.

The table came from immunoSEQ multiplex PCR; TCRdb's copy has only in-frame clones and leaves some out. This table holds 70,000 or so clones, about 86% found once. There are 15 residues in the CDR3. Trimming removed 3 bases at V and 0 bases at J, with 10 bases between. CDR1 and CDR2 from the germline V gene are SGDLS and YYNGEE. This specimen consisted of CD4+ or CD8+ T cells sorted from blood, obtained in a trial of the OX40 agonist ivuxolimab. The source of this sequence is an adult with an advanced solid tumor such as melanoma, head and neck, liver or kidney cancer. The V and J genes are TRBV9 and TRBJ1-3, with D perhaps TRBD1 (6 bases). The CDR3 coding sequence is TGTGCCAGCAGCGAGGGGGGTCTCTCTGGAAACACCATATATTTT. As protein: CASSEGGLSGNTIYF.